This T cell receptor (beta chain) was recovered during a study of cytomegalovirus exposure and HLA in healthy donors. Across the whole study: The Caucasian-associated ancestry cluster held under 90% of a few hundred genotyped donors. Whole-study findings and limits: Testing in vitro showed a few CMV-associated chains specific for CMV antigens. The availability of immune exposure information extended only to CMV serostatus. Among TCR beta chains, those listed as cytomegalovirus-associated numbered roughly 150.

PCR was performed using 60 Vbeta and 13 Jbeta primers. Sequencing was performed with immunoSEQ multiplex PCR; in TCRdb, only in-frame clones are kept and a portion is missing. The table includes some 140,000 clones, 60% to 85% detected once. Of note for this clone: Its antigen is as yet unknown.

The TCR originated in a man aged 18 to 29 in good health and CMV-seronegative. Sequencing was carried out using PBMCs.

For the CDR3, the DNA is TGTGCCAGCTCACCAGACACTTCCCTTAGCACAGATACGCAGTATTTT. Amino acid sequence: CASSPDTSLSTDTQYF. The V call is TRBV18, the J call TRBJ2-3; no clear D gene. The V end was cut by 2 bases, the J end by 0 bases, with 12 bases between. Per germline, CDR1 KGHSH and CDR2 LQKENI. The length of the CDR3 is 16 residues.